This is a list of T cell receptor beta chains from one sample in a study of shared clonotypes between healthy human individuals. Sequencing was performed with immunoSEQ multiplex PCR; in TCRdb, only in-frame clones are kept and a portion is missing. The sample carries some 2,500,000 clones, less than 95% recorded once. Sequencing input: naive CD4+ T cells from PBMCs. These receptors all stem from a man between 18 and 29 years old in good health. Some clones in this sample may be carry-over from other donors' samples. CDR3s include the opening cysteine and the closing phenylalanine or tryptophan. D genes are given only for firm matches. Size tells how often a clone was seen (once, few, many) or the class of an expanded clone, and some rows leave it out.

d_gene,v_gene,j_gene,abundance,CDR3aa,CDR3nt
NA,TRBV5-1,TRBJ2-2,few,CASSLGAVSLGELFF,TGCGCCAGCAGCTTGGGTGCGGTATCATTGGGGGAGCTGTTTTTT
NA,TRBV6-1,TRBJ2-7,NA,CASILGVGGKYEQYF,TGTGCCAGCATTCTAGGCGTTGGAGGGAAATACGAGCAGTACTTC
TRBD1,TRBV15,TRBJ1-5,NA,CATSRGTGLRGNQPQHF,TGTGCCACCAGCAGAGGGACAGGGCTCCGGGGAAATCAGCCCCAGCATTTT
TRBD2,TRBV5-1,TRBJ2-7,NA,CASSLETSGSTEQYF,TGCGCCAGCAGCTTGGAAACTAGCGGTTCAACTGAGCAGTACTTC
NA,TRBV2,TRBJ2-5,NA,CASSERAKTQYF,TGTGCCAGCAGTGAACGGGCGAAGACCCAGTACTTC
TRBD1,TRBV5-1,TRBJ1-3,NA,CASSAGTGGNTIYF,TGCGCCAGCAGCGCTGGGACAGGGGGAAACACCATATATTTT
TRBD2,TRBV5-1,TRBJ2-3,once,CASSLAGAGTDTQYF,TGCGCCAGCAGCTTAGCGGGAGCTGGCACAGATACGCAGTATTTT
NA,TRBV7-3,TRBJ2-3,NA,CASSLSILFGEGTDTQYF,TGTGCCAGCAGCTTAAGTATCTTATTCGGGGAGGGCACAGATACGCAGTATTTT
NA,TRBV4-1,TRBJ1-6,NA,CASSPQGLDSPLHF,TGCGCCAGCAGCCCCCAGGGGTTGGATTCACCCCTCCACTTT
TRBD2,TRBV7-2,TRBJ2-1,NA,CASSLRGGDEQFF,TGTGCCAGCAGCTTGCGGGGGGGCGATGAGCAGTTCTTC
NA,TRBV6-5,TRBJ2-2,NA,CASRAGTNTGELFF,TGTGCCAGCAGGGCCGGGACGAACACCGGGGAGCTGTTTTTT
NA,TRBV2,TRBJ2-7,NA,CASSEGVGGEQYF,TGTGCCAGCAGTGAAGGGGTAGGGGGCGAGCAGTACTTC
NA,TRBV4-2,TRBJ2-5,NA,CASSQDEDRLETQYF,TGTGCCAGCAGCCAAGATGAAGACAGGCTGGAGACCCAGTACTTC
NA,TRBV27,TRBJ1-2,NA,CASRRRAVYGYTF,TGTGCCAGCAGGCGAAGGGCGGTCTATGGCTACACCTTC
TRBD2,TRBV15,TRBJ2-3,NA,CATRLAGGTDTQYF,TGTGCCACGCGATTAGCGGGGGGCACAGATACGCAGTATTTT
TRBD1,TRBV5-6,TRBJ2-1,NA,CASSSTGGRSYNEQFF,TGTGCCAGCAGCTCTACAGGGGGTAGGTCCTACAATGAGCAGTTCTTC
NA,TRBV9,TRBJ2-3,NA,CASSPPLGEGARADTQYF,TGTGCCAGCAGCCCCCCCTTAGGGGAGGGGGCGCGAGCAGATACGCAGTATTTT
TRBD1,TRBV7-9,TRBJ1-5,NA,CASSSSWTGTGTVGSQHF,TGTGCCAGCAGCTCTAGCTGGACCGGGACAGGGACCGTAGGGTCCCAGCATTTT
TRBD2,TRBV11-1,TRBJ2-1,NA,CASRLTGGLAENEQFF,TGTGCCAGCAGGCTAACGGGAGGTCTAGCAGAAAATGAGCAGTTCTTC
TRBD1,TRBV6-1,TRBJ2-1,NA,CASSEDRVGSYNEQFF,TGTGCCAGCAGTGAGGACAGGGTGGGCTCCTACAATGAGCAGTTCTTC
NA,TRBV7-2,TRBJ2-7,NA,CASSSIRDPYEQYF,TGTGCCAGCAGCTCCATCCGGGACCCATACGAGCAGTACTTC
NA,TRBV28,TRBJ1-5,NA,CASRPGTLNQPQHF,TGTGCCAGCAGACCCGGGACACTTAATCAGCCCCAGCATTTT
NA,TRBV7-9,TRBJ2-2,NA,CASSLMGSTGELFF,TGTGCCAGCAGCTTGATGGGGTCCACCGGGGAGCTGTTTTTT
TRBD2,TRBV10-3,TRBJ2-1,NA,CAISGLAGLDEQFF,TGTGCCATCAGCGGACTAGCGGGGTTGGATGAGCAGTTCTTC
NA,TRBV7-3,TRBJ2-1,NA,CASSLRPSAGNFPSQSYNEQFF,TGTGCCAGCAGCTTACGACCGAGCGCGGGTAATTTCCCCTCTCAGTCCTACAATGAGCAGTTCTTC
NA,TRBV19,TRBJ2-2,NA,CASSIKGNGGTGELFF,TGTGCCAGTAGTATAAAGGGGAACGGGGGCACCGGGGAGCTGTTTTTT
NA,TRBV19,TRBJ1-3,once,CASSIGQFAGNTIYF,TGTGCCAGTAGTATCGGACAGTTTGCCGGAAACACCATATATTTT
NA,TRBV4-1,TRBJ2-1,once,CASSLGGGIYNEQFF,TGCGCCAGCAGCCTTGGAGGGGGAATCTACAATGAGCAGTTCTTC
TRBD1,TRBV28,TRBJ2-3,once,CASTLTGSDTQYF,TGTGCCAGCACTCTGACAGGGTCAGATACGCAGTATTTT
NA,TRBV29-1,TRBJ2-7,NA,CSVPKRDPWQGIHEQYF,TGCAGCGTTCCTAAGAGGGATCCCTGGCAGGGCATCCACGAGCAGTACTTC
TRBD1,TRBV6-6,TRBJ2-7,NA,CERTGIYEQYF,TGTGAGAGGACAGGGATCTACGAGCAGTACTTC
TRBD2,TRBV9,TRBJ2-7,NA,CASSVEASGSSYEQYF,TGTGCCAGCAGCGTAGAGGCTAGCGGGAGCAGTTACGAGCAGTACTTC
TRBD1,TRBV10-3,TRBJ2-1,once,CAIMTGQGAGSSYNEQFF,TGTGCCATCATGACGGGACAGGGGGCAGGTAGCTCCTACAATGAGCAGTTCTTC
NA,TRBV2,TRBJ1-2,NA,CASNIKSYGYTF,TGTGCCAGCAATATAAAGAGCTATGGCTACACCTTC
TRBD1,TRBV18,TRBJ1-1,NA,CASSPGTGETEAFF,TGTGCCAGCTCACCCGGGACAGGTGAAACTGAAGCTTTCTTT
NA,TRBV6-5,TRBJ2-1,NA,CASSYSPSSYNEQFF,TGTGCCAGCAGTTACTCCCCGAGCTCCTACAATGAGCAGTTCTTC
NA,TRBV29-1,TRBJ1-1,NA,CSVEMNTEAFF,TGCAGCGTTGAAATGAACACTGAAGCTTTCTTT